This T cell receptor beta chain appears in the sequencing data of a study of blood T cell repertoires in COVID-19. Overall study: Sites across the United States, Italy and Spain contributed samples from acute and convalescent COVID-19. The cDNA or gDNA used as material had been derived from T cells, B-cell-depleted T cells, or PBMCs.

Methods used by the authors: Estimates of nucleated cell counts were drawn from the amplification of reference gene primers. Clones were read by immunoSEQ multiplex PCR, and TCRdb kept only the in-frame ones, dropping some. The V and J calls and the clone size are those of that table, but D and trimming were determined from the DNA. The data contain approximately 120,000 clones, 92% of them singletons. This CDR3 is built from 15 residues. The V gene end was trimmed by 2 bases and the J gene end by 5 bases; junction bases not matched to a gene: 6. Germline values: CDR1 SGHRS, CDR2 YFSETQ. The Seattle site enrolled patients during active infection and followed them longitudinally.

The specimen was peripheral blood. The rearrangement joins TRBV5-1 to TRBJ2-1, with 8 bases aligning to TRBD1. This receptor was obtained from a man aged 45-65 years with COVID-19, enrolled during active disease. CDR3 DNA sequence: TGCGCCAGCAGCTTTGGACAGGGAGGAAACAATGAGCAGTTCTTC. As protein: CASSFGQGGNNEQFF.